This paragraph covers one T cell receptor (beta chain) sequence. V was trimmed by 5 bases and J by 0 bases, leaving 16 bases between them. CDR1 LNHDA and CDR2 SQIVND come from the germline V gene (reference sequence). The CDR3 contains 16 residues. These data are taken from a study of shared clonotypes between healthy human individuals. It was around 180 ng DNA, around 32,000 T cell genomes, that sorted-subset replicate PCRs used. Generated by immunoSEQ multiplex PCR, the TCRdb table keeps only in-frame clones and is missing some. The data contain around 550,000 clones, approximately 95% of them singletons.

The sequence was obtained from a young woman in good health. The rearrangement joins TRBV19 to TRBJ1-1, with TRBD1 as a possible D gene (6 bases). Sequencing was carried out using naive CD4+ T cells sorted from blood. Described subset: CD45RA+ positively selected. CDR3 loop: CASSPPHRAMNTEAFF. The DNA of the CDR3 is TGTGCCAGTAGTCCGCCCCACAGGGCAATGAACACTGAAGCTTTCTTT.